In this sample, the clone carrying this T cell receptor (beta chain) turned up once. This entry is derived from a study of blood T cell repertoires in COVID-19. Study-level background: Samples came from the United States, Italy and Spain, spanning acute and convalescent COVID-19. Nucleic acid was either cDNA or gDNA, and it came from T cells, B-cell-depleted T cells, or PBMCs.

TCRdb keeps only in-frame clones here, not all; method: immunoSEQ multiplex PCR. The sample holds about 61,000 clones; almost 90% are singletons and the top ten take 20% to 25%. With 6 bases clipped from V and 1 base from J, the junction kept 1 base outside the gene matches. CDR3 size: 14 residues. Looked up from germline, CDR1 is SQVTM and CDR2 is ANQGSEA. V is TRBV29-1 and J is TRBJ2-6; 9 bases fit TRBD1. Material for sequencing was peripheral blood. This TCR was recovered from a woman in her 50s with active or convalescent COVID-19. In DNA form, the CDR3 reads TGCAGCGTAGGGACAGGGTCTGGGGCCAACGTCCTGACTTTC. Its protein product is CSVGTGSGANVLTF.